One sample yielded the 9 T cell receptor beta chains listed below, sequenced in a study of cytomegalovirus exposure and HLA in healthy donors. The PCR was carried out with 60 Vbeta primers and 13 Jbeta primers. Data came from immunoSEQ multiplex PCR; TCRdb stores just in-frame clones and leaves some out. The data hold 130,000 or so clones, with under 85% observed a single time. Material: PBMCs. These TCRs come from a male donor in good health and CMV-seropositive.

The chain couples TRBV7-9 to TRBJ1-1; D gene uncertain. Germline assignment: CDR1 SEHNR and CDR2 FQNEAQ (reference sequence). Trimming shortened V by 1 base and J by 3 bases, and 18 bases separated the two germline ends. The CDR3 is 17 amino acids. The DNA for the CDR3 is TGTGCCAGCAGCTTAGGGAAAATTCTAGTTCGGGACACTGAAGCTTTCTTT. This gives the protein CASSLGKILVRDTEAFF.

This chain connects TRBV2 to TRBJ2-7; no clear D gene. Germline lookup yields CDR1 SNHLY and CDR2 FYNNEI. Trimming took 3 bases from V and 0 from J, leaving 3 bases between them. The CDR3 extends over 12 amino acids. CDR3 in DNA: TGTGCCAGCAGTGACAGCTCCTACGAGCAGTACTTC. Its protein is CASSDSSYEQYF.

This rearrangement joins TRBV15 to TRBJ2-7; 11 bases agree with TRBD2. This CDR3 has 15 residues. V dropped 1 base and J dropped 3; count of bases not matched to a gene: 2. From germline, CDR1 is LNHNV and CDR2 YYDKDF (reference sequence). The CDR3 DNA sequence: TGTGCCACCAGCAGAGTCGGGACTAGCGGCTACGAGCAGTACTTC. It yields the protein CATSRVGTSGYEQYF.

The chain combines TRBV11-3 with TRBJ1-1; D ambiguous. The CDR3 has 13 residues. Germline V gene data show CDR1 as SGHNT and CDR2 as YENEEA. V gave up 1 base and J gave up 1 base, with 4 bases separating them. DNA for the CDR3: TGTGCCAGCAGCTTAGGAGGGAACACTGAAGCTTTCTTT. It specifies CASSLGGNTEAFF. The full variable domain, with the rest looked up from reference TRBV11-3 and TRBJ1-1, is EAGVVQSPRYKIIEKKQPVAFWCNPISGHNTLYWYLQNLGQGPELLIRYENEEAVDDSQLPKDRFSAERLKGVDSTLKIQPAELGDSAVYLCASSLGGNTEAFFGQGTRLTVV.

The genes are TRBV5-6 and TRBJ1-1, with D perhaps matching TRBD1 (5 bases). The CDR3 consists of 12 residues. Trimming pared 4 bases from V and 8 bases from J, leaving 12 bases between. Looked up from germline, CDR1 is SGHDT and CDR2 is YYEEEE. The DNA for the CDR3 is TGTGCCAGCAGCCTCGGACAAACCGAAGCTTTCTTT. Amino acids: CASSLGQTEAFF.

Worth noting for this clone: Other DNA sequences in this specimen translate into the identical CDR3. The chain links TRBV5-1 to TRBJ1-1; a weak D match, TRBD1 (6 bases). CDR1 and CDR2 (germline): SGHRS, YFSETQ. The V gene lost 2 bases and the J gene lost 1 base, with 6 bases spanning the gap. This CDR3 has 13 residues. In nucleotides, the CDR3 is TGCGCCAGCAGCTTACAGGGGAACACTGAAGCTTTCTTT. Its translation: CASSLQGNTEAFF.

The J gene is TRBJ2-1, the V gene TRBV19; 9 bases are a match to TRBD2. V gave up 4 bases and J gave up 10 bases; unmatched junction bases: 5. The CDR3 extends over 13 amino acids. The germline gives CDR1 LNHDA, CDR2 SQIVND (reference sequence). The CDR3 coding sequence is TGTGCCAGTAGTAGGGCGGGGGGGCCGGAGCAGTTCTTC. It translates to CASSRAGGPEQFF.

This chain joins TRBV7-8 and TRBJ2-2; 10 bases map to TRBD1. The V gene's germline CDR1 is SGHVS and CDR2 FQNEAQ. Trimming cost V 6 bases and J 6 bases; bases outside gene matches: 7. This CDR3 contains 15 residues. CDR3 in amino acids: CASRRFGTGAGELFF. The CDR3 region has the DNA TGTGCCAGCAGGCGATTCGGGACAGGGGCCGGGGAGCTGTTTTTT.

The J gene is TRBJ2-1, the V gene TRBV10-3; possible D gene TRBD2, 6 bases. This CDR3 region has 14 residues. Germline CDR1 and CDR2: ENHRY and SYGVKD. The V end lost 6 bases, the J end lost 8 bases, and 17 bases lay between the germline ends. The CDR3: CAIRPQEGRHEQFF. Written as DNA, the CDR3 is TGTGCCATCAGGCCCCAGGAGGGGAGGCATGAGCAGTTCTTC.